Each of the 8 T cell receptor beta chains below was sequenced from the same sample in a study of blood T cell repertoires in COVID-19. Some clones are missing from TCRdb's copy, which holds only in-frame ones; the method was immunoSEQ multiplex PCR. The sample shows some 200,000 clones, roughly 87% of them seen only once. Sequencing was carried out using PBMCs or T cells enriched from blood (not recorded which). Receptors originate from a woman in her twenties or thirties who had recovered from COVID-19.

The sample holds one count of this clone. The chain couples TRBV7-2 to TRBJ2-5; TRBD2 matches at 8 bases. With 5 bases clipped from V and 4 bases from J, the junction kept 12 bases outside the gene matches. The CDR3 contains 16 residues. Germline assignment: CDR1 SGHTA and CDR2 FQGNSA. The CDR3 DNA is TGTGCCAGCAGCCCATGGGGAGCGGGAGAAATAGAGACCCAGTACTTC. It is translated as CASSPWGAGEIETQYF.

The CDR3 DNA reads TGTGCCAGCAGTTACTATTTTCCCGGGTCGAACTATGGCTACACCTTC. Its protein product is CASSYYFPGSNYGYTF. The V call is TRBV6-5, the J call TRBJ1-2; no clear D. The V and J ends lost 1 base and 2 bases respectively, with 14 bases between them. Germline loops: CDR1 MNHEY, CDR2 SVGAGI. This CDR3 spans 16 amino acids.

This clone was found once. V usage is TRBV9 and J usage is TRBJ2-3; 8 nucleotides line up with TRBD1. CDR1 SGDLS and CDR2 YYNGEE come from the germline V gene. V lost 0 bases, J lost 11 bases, and 14 bases stayed unmatched. This CDR3 spans 16 amino acids. Here the CDR3 reads CASSVGGTGLPFGQYF. The DNA of the CDR3 is TGTGCCAGCAGCGTAGGGGGGACAGGCCTACCTTTTGGGCAGTATTTT. Together with reference TRBV9 and TRBJ2-3, the CDR3 gives the full variable domain: DSGVTQTPKHLITATGQRVTLRCSPRSGDLSVYWYQQSLDQGLQFLIQYYNGEERAKGNILERFSAQQFPDLHSELNLSSLELGDSALYFCASSVGGTGLPFGQYFGPGTRLTVL.

This clone was detected only a few times. This chain joins TRBV2 and TRBJ2-2; 7 nucleotides agree with TRBD2. The germline CDR1 and CDR2 sequences are SNHLY and FYNNEI. The CDR3 sequence is 15 residues long. V lost 3 bases, J lost 5 bases, and 6 bases stayed unmatched. CDR3 in DNA: TGTGCCAGCAGTGATACTAGCGTAGGGACCGGGGAGCTGTTTTTT. As protein: CASSDTSVGTGELFF.

The chain joins TRBV24-1 to TRBJ2-3; 12 nucleotides align to TRBD2. Germline lookup yields CDR1 KGHDR and CDR2 SFDVKD. The CDR3 contains 17 residues. V was pared by 2 bases and J by 3 bases, with 5 bases of the junction left unmatched. CDR3 DNA: TGTGCCACCAGTGATTCCCTAACTAGCGGGAGGACAGATACGCAGTATTTT. Protein: CATSDSLTSGRTDTQYF.

The chain uses TRBV19 and TRBJ1-5; TRBD1 is a possible D gene (6 bases). This CDR3 region has 15 residues. The V and J ends lost 5 bases and 0 bases respectively, with 11 bases between them. Germline V gene sequence: CDR1 LNHDA, CDR2 SQIVND (reference sequence). CDR3 DNA sequence: TGTGCCAGTAGTTTTACAGGGTATAGCAATCAGCCCCAGCATTTT. Translating gives CASSFTGYSNQPQHF.

V and J are TRBV15 and TRBJ2-1; TRBD2 agrees at 9 bases. The length of the CDR3 is 15 residues. From germline, CDR1 is LNHNV and CDR2 YYDKDF (reference sequence). V shed 5 bases, J shed 2 bases, and the junction held 4 bases outside the gene matches. CDR3 sequence reads: CATSERTSAYNEQFF. CDR3 nucleotides: TGTGCCACCAGCGAACGGACTAGCGCCTACAATGAGCAGTTCTTC.

The genes are TRBV7-2 and TRBJ1-5; the D gene is possibly TRBD1 (5 bases). CDR1 is SGHTA, CDR2 FQGNSA, per germline. V lost 1 base to trimming and J lost 7 bases, with 11 bases between them. The CDR3 consists of 14 residues. The CDR3 nucleotides read TGTGCCAGCAGCTTAGAGCAGGGATACCAGCCCCAGCATTTT. It encodes CASSLEQGYQPQHF.